Following are 21 T cell receptor beta chains from one sample sequenced in a study of Graves' ophthalmopathy and Graves' hyperthyroidism. The study amplified TCR beta CDR3 regions using RNA transcripts. Second-round multiplex PCR followed a first-round RT-PCR using HTBI primers. A single record per CDR3 protein comes from TCRdb applying MiXCR to the multiplex PCR reads. The sample has some 410,000 distinct CDR3 sequences, around 21% seen once. The source material was peripheral blood. These receptors were obtained from a woman between 18 and 29 years old with stable Graves' hyperthyroidism.

This clonotype came up many times. CDR3: CASSESGTLFQETQYF. The CDR3 coding sequence is TGTGCCAGCAGTGAGAGCGGGACACTATTCCAAGAGACCCAGTACTTC. The chain is built from TRBV6-1 and TRBJ2-5, with a tentative D call TRBD2 (7 bases). V was pared by 3 bases and J by 1 base, with 15 bases between. CDR3 length: 16 residues. Looked up from germline, CDR1 is MNHNS and CDR2 is SASEGT.

Worth noting for this clonotype: This clone may be a read error of a much larger clone one base away. The chain joins TRBV6-2 or TRBV6-3 to TRBJ2-7; no clear D gene. CDR1 is MNHEY and CDR2 is SVGEGT in the germline V gene. The ends were cut back, 2 bases at V and 6 bases at J, with 5 bases in the middle. This CDR3 contains 11 residues. CDR3 in DNA: TGTGCCAGCAGTTACGTAGCCGAGCAGTACTTC. Protein product: CASSYVAEQYF.

The chain joins TRBV6-1 to TRBJ1-2, with D hard to call. The CDR3 runs 12 residues. The germline CDR1 and CDR2 sequences are MNHNS and SASEGT. V was clipped by 7 bases and J by 7 bases, with 13 bases between them. The CDR3: CASNPVKSGYTF. CDR3 DNA sequence: TGTGCCAGCAACCCGGTTAAGTCTGGCTACACCTTC.

V usage is TRBV27 and J usage is TRBJ1-2, with 7 bases identical to TRBD1. The CDR3 has 15 amino acids. Trimming took 5 bases from V and 3 from J; bases not matched to a gene: 9. Germline-derived CDR1 and CDR2 are MNHEY and SMNVEV (reference sequence). CDR3 nucleotides: TGTGCCAGCAGTACAACAGGGGCGTTGCACTATGGCTACACCTTC. It codes for CASSTTGALHYGYTF.

This clonotype was observed many times. The V gene is TRBV12-3 or TRBV12-4, the J gene TRBJ2-7, with unresolved D. V was pared by 6 bases and J by 0 bases, with 12 bases between. This CDR3 has 14 residues. DNA of the CDR3: TGTGCCAGCAGCTTCAACGGGCCCTCCTACGAGCAGTACTTC. This gives the protein CASSFNGPSYEQYF.

This clonotype appeared many times. The chain joins TRBV20-1 to TRBJ1-1, with a weak D call TRBD1 (6 bases). Trimming removed 6 bases from V and 1 base from J, with 15 bases in between. The germline gives CDR1 DFQATT, CDR2 SNEGSKA (reference sequence). There are 14 residues in the CDR3. CDR3 in DNA: TGCAGTGCGAAGGGGGGGACCGCGAACACTGAAGCTTTCTTT. Translation: CSAKGGTANTEAFF.

This clonotype was counted ten times or more. The chain uses TRBV14 and TRBJ1-5, with D uncertain. The CDR3 consists of 12 residues. Germline V gives CDR1 SGHDN, CDR2 FVKESK. Trimming shortened V by 3 bases and J by 2 bases, and 2 bases separated the two germline ends. The CDR3 spells CASSHGNQPQHF. The CDR3 DNA reads as TGTGCCAGCAGCCACGGCAATCAGCCCCAGCATTTT.

This clonotype was detected a few times. Germline is not matched at one junction end, which may reflect a read error. V gene TRBV4-2 combines with J gene TRBJ2-7; D is possibly TRBD1 (6 bases). CDR1 and CDR2 from the germline V gene are LGHNA and YNFKEQ. The CDR3 length is 17 residues. CDR3: CASSLQPSDRFLYEQCF. In DNA, the CDR3 is TGTGCCAGCAGCCTACAGCCCTCCGACAGGTTTCTCTACGAGCAGTGCTTC.

This clonotype was picked up many times. The rearrangement uses TRBV28 and TRBJ1-1; 8 bases are shared with TRBD1. The V and J ends lost 6 bases and 1 base, in that order; junction bases with no gene match: 4. Germline V CDR1 and CDR2: MDHEN, SYDVKM. This CDR3 region has 14 residues. The CDR3 nucleotides are TGTGCCAGCAGAAGGGGACAGGCGAACACTGAAGCTTTCTTT. Amino acid sequence: CASRRGQANTEAFF.

Here the CDR3 reads CASSWRDESQPQHF. Written as DNA, the CDR3 is TGTGCCAGCAGTTGGCGCGATGAGTCTCAGCCCCAGCATTTT. The V call is TRBV27, the J call TRBJ1-5; no firm D call. The CDR3 covers 14 residues. The V end was cut by 4 bases, the J end by 6 bases, with 13 bases between. Germline values: CDR1 MNHEY, CDR2 SMNVEV (reference sequence).

This clonotype showed up just once. The rearrangement links TRBV14 to TRBJ1-2, with D possibly TRBD1 on 5 matching bases. Germline-derived CDR1 and CDR2 are SGHDN and FVKESK. This CDR3 is built from 15 residues. V lost 1 base and J 2 bases, leaving 11 bases between the germline ends. CDR3 amino acids: CASSQGRGWNYGYTF. As DNA, the CDR3 is TGTGCCAGCAGCCAAGGGCGGGGCTGGAACTATGGCTACACCTTC.

With respect to this clonotype: A much larger clone differs by one base, so this may be a read error. The J gene is TRBJ2-7, the V gene TRBV11-2; D is ambiguous. Deletions cut 4 bases from V and 1 base from J, with 11 bases between. The CDR3 totals 14 residues. The germline V gene encodes CDR1 SGHAT and CDR2 FQNNGV. The CDR3 sequence: CASSSQTSSYEQYF. CDR3 sequence (DNA): TGTGCCAGCAGCTCACAGACATCGTCCTACGAGCAGTACTTC.

This clonotype has only a few counts. One end of the junction is discordant with germline, which a read error may explain. The V and J genes are TRBV10-3 and TRBJ2-2; 8 bases map to TRBD1. Germline loops: CDR1 ENHRY, CDR2 SYGVKD. This CDR3 contains 15 residues. The CDR3 region is CAIRGTGENTGGLFF. The CDR3, as DNA: TGTGCCATCAGAGGGACAGGAGAGAACACCGGGGGGCTGTTTTTT.

This clonotype was found many times. The V gene is TRBV19, the J gene TRBJ1-1; 9 nucleotides line up with TRBD1. V lost 3 bases and J lost 7; bases outside the gene matches: 9. The CDR3 has 15 amino acids. Looked up from germline, CDR1 is LNHDA and CDR2 is SQIVND (reference sequence). Here the CDR3 reads CASSMSYRGPGEAFF. For the CDR3, the DNA is TGTGCCAGTAGTATGTCTTACAGGGGGCCGGGTGAAGCTTTCTTT.

The rearrangement joins TRBV7-9 to TRBJ1-1; D remains unclear. Germline CDR1 is SEHNR and CDR2 is FQNEAQ (reference sequence). The CDR3 sequence is 13 residues long. V gave up 8 bases and J gave up 1 base, with 11 bases separating them. The CDR3 DNA follows: TGTGCCAGCGGGGAGGGAGGGAACACTGAAGCTTTCTTT. It translates to CASGEGGNTEAFF.

The rearrangement joins TRBV7-2 to TRBJ2-1; D gene ambiguous. V lost 2 bases to trimming and J lost 15 bases, with 14 bases between them. CDR1 and CDR2 from the germline V gene are SGHTA and FQGNSA. The CDR3 sequence is 12 residues long. The CDR3 DNA sequence: TGTGCCAGCAGCTTATCGGGCAACGGTCTGTTCTTC. Encoded protein: CASSLSGNGLFF.

This chain uses TRBV12-3 or TRBV12-4 with TRBJ2-7; 12 nucleotides align to TRBD2. The junction had 5 bases not matched to a gene; V was cut back by 5 bases and J by 0 bases. This CDR3 is built from 16 residues. The CDR3: CASSPGLAGISYEQYF. The CDR3 region has the DNA TGTGCCAGCAGTCCAGGACTAGCGGGAATCTCCTACGAGCAGTACTTC.

This clonotype was observed many times. The chain employs TRBV28 and TRBJ1-2, with a tentative D call TRBD1 (6 bases). V lost 8 bases and J lost 1, with 11 bases in between. Per the germline V gene, CDR1 is MDHEN and CDR2 is SYDVKM. There are 13 residues in the CDR3. The CDR3 DNA follows: TGTGCCAGCCGGGCAGGGGTTAACTATGGCTACACCTTC. This gives the protein CASRAGVNYGYTF.

This clonotype has a count of ten or more. This chain links TRBV19 with TRBJ1-2; D gene uncertain. This CDR3 contains 13 residues. V lost 5 bases and J 7 bases, leaving 14 bases between the germline ends. CDR1 LNHDA and CDR2 SQIVND come from the germline V gene (reference sequence). As DNA, the CDR3 is TGTGCCAGTAGTGGCGACGGCCGTGGTGGCTACACCTTC. Translated, it gives CASSGDGRGGYTF.

This clonotype was detected ten times or more. The rearrangement links TRBV12-3 or TRBV12-4 to TRBJ2-4; 7 bases line up with TRBD1. This CDR3 comprises 12 residues. Trimming took 6 bases from V and 15 from J; bases not matched to a gene: 11. Here the CDR3 reads CASRTSTGFPYF. CDR3 in DNA: TGTGCCAGCAGGACCTCGACAGGGTTTCCGTACTTC.

V and J are TRBV18 and TRBJ1-1, with 7 bases fitting TRBD1. In germline, CDR1 is KGHSH, CDR2 LQKENI. The CDR3 has 13 amino acids. The V segment lost 4 bases and the J segment 1 base; nucleotides outside the gene matches: 0. The CDR3 region has the DNA TGTGCCAGCTCACAGGGGGCGAACACTGAAGCTTTCTTT. This gives the protein CASSQGANTEAFF.